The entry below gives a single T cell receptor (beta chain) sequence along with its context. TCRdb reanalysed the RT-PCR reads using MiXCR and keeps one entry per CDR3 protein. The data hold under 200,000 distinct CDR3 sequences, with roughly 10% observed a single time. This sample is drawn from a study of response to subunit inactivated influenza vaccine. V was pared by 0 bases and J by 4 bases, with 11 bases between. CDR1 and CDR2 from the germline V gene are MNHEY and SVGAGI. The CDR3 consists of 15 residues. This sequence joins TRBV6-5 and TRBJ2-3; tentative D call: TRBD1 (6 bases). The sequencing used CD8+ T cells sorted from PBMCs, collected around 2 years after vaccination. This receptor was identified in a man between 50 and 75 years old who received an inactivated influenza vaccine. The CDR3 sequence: CASSYSQGRADTQYF. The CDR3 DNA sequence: TGTGCCAGCAGTTACTCACAGGGCCGCGCAGATACGCAGTATTTT.